This T cell receptor beta chain stems from a study of blood T cell repertoires in COVID-19. Study-level information: The United States, Italy and Spain provided the acute and convalescent COVID-19 samples. Nucleic acid was either cDNA or gDNA, and it came from T cells, B-cell-depleted T cells, or PBMCs.

Sequenced by immunoSEQ multiplex PCR; TCRdb stores in-frame clones only, minus some. The sample has 65,000 to 90,000 clones, 83% seen once. The sequencing input was peripheral blood. The sequence derives from a woman of 80 years or more with acute or convalescent COVID-19.

This CDR3 reads CASSSDASGSSYNEQFF. The CDR3, as DNA: TGTGCCAGCAGCTCGGATGCTAGCGGCAGCTCCTACAATGAGCAGTTCTTC. The rearrangement joins TRBV11-2 to TRBJ2-1; TRBD2 matches 7 bases. This CDR3 has 17 residues. From germline, CDR1 is SGHAT and CDR2 FQNNGV. The J segment lost 0 bases and the V segment lost 4 bases, leaving 9 bases of the junction unmatched.